Following are 26 T cell receptor beta chains from one sample sequenced in a study of CDR3 diversity in severe acne. TCRdb fed the PCR reads into MiXCR, producing one record per CDR3 protein. The sample yields approximately 79,000 distinct CDR3 sequences, roughly half seen once. The sequenced sample was blood. These receptors came from a male donor in good health, serving as a control.

On this clonotype itself: At one of its ends the junction is not consistent with the germline gene, which may arise from a read error. The V call is TRBV4-1, the J call TRBJ2-7; a possible D gene is TRBD1 (6 bases). CDR1 is MGHRA, CDR2 YSYEKL, per germline. This CDR3 has 13 amino acids. As DNA, the CDR3 is TGTGCCAGCAGCCAAGATCAGGGGTACGAGCAGTACTTC. It codes for CASSQDQGYEQYF.

The J gene is TRBJ1-5, the V gene TRBV19, with a weak D call TRBD1 (5 bases). This CDR3 region has 13 residues. Germline V gene lookup returns CDR1 LNHDA and CDR2 SQIVND (reference sequence). Trimming took off 6 bases at V and 3 bases at J, with 9 bases between the two ends. CDR3 protein: CASRMTDNQPQHF. CDR3 DNA: TGTGCCAGTAGGATGACAGACAATCAGCCCCAGCATTTT.

This clonotype occurred a few times. J is TRBJ2-5 and V is TRBV11-2; 10 positions agree with TRBD1. The J call may be faulty, since TRBJ2-7 better matches the DNA end. Germline loops: CDR1 SGHAT, CDR2 FQNNGV. The CDR3 is made up of 16 amino acids. The CDR3 loop reads CASSPRAGQGSYEQYF. The CDR3 nucleotides read TGTGCCAGCAGCCCCCGGGCGGGACAGGGGAGCTACGAGCAGTACTTC.

V usage is TRBV12-3 or TRBV12-4 and J usage is TRBJ1-1, with a tentative D call TRBD1 (5 bases). This CDR3 has 17 amino acids. V was trimmed by 2 bases and J by 1 base, leaving 17 bases between them. CDR3 in DNA: TGTGCCAGCAGTTTATTTTCTTGGGGCAAAGAGAACACTGAAGCTTTCTTT. Translated: CASSLFSWGKENTEAFF.

There are a few counts of this clonotype. The V call is TRBV7-9, the J call TRBJ2-7; TRBD2 matches 11 bases. Trimming took 1 base from V and 7 from J; bases not matched to a gene: 6. The CDR3 consists of 15 residues. The germline gives CDR1 SEHNR, CDR2 FQNEAQ (reference sequence). CDR3 sequence: CASSLVVAGGEEQYF. The CDR3 nucleotides are TGTGCCAGCAGCTTAGTGGTAGCGGGAGGGGAGGAGCAGTACTTC.

This clonotype was picked up a small number of times. The V call is TRBV9, the J call TRBJ2-7; TRBD2 aligns across 11 bases. Germline-derived CDR1 and CDR2 are SGDLS and YYNGEE. There are 15 residues in the CDR3. The V segment lost 3 bases and the J segment 1 base; nucleotides outside the gene matches: 3. This CDR3 is CASSGGTSGSYEQYF. CDR3 coding DNA: TGTGCCAGCAGCGGCGGGACTAGCGGATCCTACGAGCAGTACTTC.

This clonotype is classed as medium-sized. The chain couples TRBV20-1 to TRBJ2-5, with TRBD1 identical over 9 bases. This CDR3 has 15 amino acids. Germline loops: CDR1 DFQATT, CDR2 SNEGSKA (reference sequence). The ends lost 4 bases at V and 4 bases at J; junction bases unmatched: 10. CDR3 DNA: TGCAGTGCTACAACCGGGACAGGGACCGGAGAGACCCAGTACTTC. Translating gives CSATTGTGTGETQYF.

This chain connects TRBV7-3 to TRBJ2-7; the D gene is possibly TRBD1 (6 bases). The CDR3 is 15 amino acids. Germline lookup yields CDR1 SGHTA and CDR2 FQGTGA. Trimming removed 10 bases from V and 0 bases from J, with 19 bases in between. The CDR3 loop is CATSDLGTHSYEQYF. The CDR3 DNA reads TGTGCCACCAGTGATTTGGGGACACACTCCTACGAGCAGTACTTC.

The table lists this clonotype with many counts. The chain is built from TRBV5-8 and TRBJ2-2, with TRBD2 identical over 10 bases. The CDR3 length is 15 residues. V was clipped by 5 bases and J by 5 bases; unmatched bases: 6. The V gene's germline CDR1 is SGHTS and CDR2 YDEGEE. The CDR3 nucleotides are TGTGCCAGCAGTCGGGGACTAGCGACGACCGGGGAGCTGTTTTTT. Translation gives CASSRGLATTGELFF. The full variable domain, its missing parts supplied by reference TRBV5-8 and TRBJ2-2, is EAGVTQSPTHLIKTRGQQATLRCSPISGHTSVYWYQQALGLGLQFLLWYDEGEERNRGNFPPRFSGRQFPNYSSELNVNALELEDSALYLCASSRGLATTGELFFGEGSRLTVL.

The chain has TRBV15 and TRBJ2-1, with 11 bases identical to TRBD2. The CDR3 runs to 20 residues. V shed 0 bases and J 7 bases; nucleotides not matched to a gene: 17. Looked up from germline, CDR1 is LNHNV and CDR2 is YYDKDF (reference sequence). The CDR3 nucleotides are TGTGCCACCAGCAGAGAGGATGGTCGGGTAGCGGGAGGGGGAGGGAATGAGCAGTTCTTC. Its protein is CATSREDGRVAGGGGNEQFF.

Of note for this clonotype: A much more abundant neighbour one base away suggests this may be a read error. This chain links TRBV4-2 with TRBJ2-7; TRBD1 matches 11 bases. Germline CDR1 and CDR2: LGHNA and YNFKEQ. CDR3 size: 14 residues. Written as DNA, the CDR3 is TGTGCCAACAGCCGGGGGACAGGGGGTTACGAGCAGTACTTC. Protein: CANSRGTGGYEQYF.

V gene TRBV2 combines with J gene TRBJ1-1, with TRBD1 matching 7 bases. Per the germline V gene, CDR1 is SNHLY and CDR2 is FYNNEI. Losses at the gene ends were 6 bases for V and 0 bases for J; bases not matched to a gene: 7. The CDR3 sequence is 15 residues long. This CDR3 is CASRTGTVLNTEAFF. Written as DNA, the CDR3 is TGTGCCAGCAGAACCGGGACAGTACTGAACACTGAAGCTTTCTTT.

Of note for this clonotype: A much larger clonotype is one base distant, so this may be a read error. V is TRBV7-2 and J is TRBJ2-7; 9 bases line up with TRBD2. Trimming at V came to 1 base and at J to 7 bases, leaving 14 bases not matched to a gene. The CDR3 totals 17 residues. Germline V gives CDR1 SGHTA, CDR2 FQGNSA. In DNA, the CDR3 is TGTGCCAGCAGCTTAGTCTATGGGGGGACTAGCCGCAATGAGCAGTACTTC. The encoded protein is CASSLVYGGTSRNEQYF. Full variable domain (rest looked up from reference TRBV7-2 and TRBJ2-7): GAGVSQSPSNKVTEKGKDVELRCDPISGHTALYWYRQSLGQGLEFLIYFQGNSAPDKSGLPSDRFSAERTGGSVSTLTIQRTQQEDSAVYLCASSLVYGGTSRNEQYFGPGTRLTVT.

This clonotype was seen only a few times. This may arise from a read error, as a much more abundant clone is one base away. The gene calls are TRBV5-5 and TRBJ2-1; TRBD2 matches at 8 bases. The CDR3 has 15 amino acids. Germline CDR1 and CDR2: SGHKS and YYEKEE (reference sequence). V was clipped by 0 bases and J by 8 bases; unmatched bases: 7. For the CDR3, the DNA is TGTGCCAGCAGCTTGGTCGGGGGGGATTACGATGAGCAGTTCTTC. Translated: CASSLVGGDYDEQFF.

The rearrangement uses TRBV6-5 and TRBJ1-1, with TRBD1 as a possible D gene (6 bases). CDR1 and CDR2 (germline): MNHEY, SVGAGI. Trimming cost V 0 bases and J 1 base, with 15 bases left between them. The length of the CDR3 is 17 residues. This chain's CDR3 is CASSYSGGGRTNTEAFF. CDR3 DNA sequence: TGTGCCAGCAGTTACTCGGGGGGGGGCCGAACGAACACTGAAGCTTTCTTT.

This clonotype was counted only a few times. The rearrangement links TRBV6-5 to TRBJ1-6; D is unclear. The germline V and J ends were trimmed by 6 bases and 0 bases, with 9 bases remaining between them. Germline values: CDR1 MNHEY, CDR2 SVGAGI. The CDR3 length is 15 residues. CDR3 loop: CASRPRSSYNSPLHF. DNA of the CDR3: TGTGCCAGCAGACCCCGGAGCTCCTATAATTCACCCCTCCACTTT.

By share of the sample, this clonotype is medium-sized. The V and J genes are TRBV10-1 and TRBJ2-2; D might be TRBD2 (5 bases). Trimming shortened V by 6 bases and J by 7 bases, and 9 bases separated the two germline ends. The germline V gene encodes CDR1 WNHNN and CDR2 SYGVQD (reference sequence). This CDR3 has 12 residues. CDR3 amino acids: CASSGNDGELFF. The CDR3 nucleotides read TGCGCCAGCAGCGGGAATGACGGGGAGCTGTTTTTT.

The genes are TRBV9 and TRBJ1-3, with D perhaps TRBD1 (6 bases). The V gene's germline CDR1 is SGDLS and CDR2 YYNGEE. Trimming took 0 bases from V and 2 from J, leaving 6 bases between them. This CDR3 spans 14 amino acids. CDR3 in amino acids: CASSVAGAGNTIYF. CDR3 nucleotide sequence: TGTGCCAGCAGCGTAGCAGGGGCTGGAAACACCATATATTTT.

The rearrangement joins TRBV24-1 to TRBJ2-2, with 7 bases fitting TRBD2. J lost 4 bases, V lost 2 bases, and 9 bases had no gene match. This CDR3 contains 17 residues. Germline V gives CDR1 KGHDR, CDR2 SFDVKD. Here the CDR3 DNA reads TGTGCCACCAGTGATTCGCCAAGCGGGACGGTCACCGGGGAGCTGTTTTTT. Translation: CATSDSPSGTVTGELFF.

The V call is TRBV20-1, the J call TRBJ2-7; tentative D call: TRBD1 (6 bases). In germline, CDR1 is DFQATT, CDR2 SNEGSKA (reference sequence). The CDR3 is 10 residues long. Trimming left V 6 bases short and J 7 bases short, with 10 bases between. The CDR3 DNA follows: TGCAGTGCGGGGGCGAGGGAGCAGTACTTC. This translates into CSAGAREQYF.

This chain joins TRBV20-1 and TRBJ2-5, with TRBD2 matching over 8 bases. Germline loops: CDR1 DFQATT, CDR2 SNEGSKA (reference sequence). The CDR3 loop spans 15 amino acids. Unmatched junction bases numbered 11, after V lost 3 bases and J lost 5 bases. The CDR3 sequence is CSASLGSGEVETQYF. CDR3 sequence (DNA): TGCAGTGCTAGTCTCGGTAGCGGGGAGGTGGAGACCCAGTACTTC.

This clonotype was counted ten times or more. The chain is built from TRBV4-1 and TRBJ1-1; D perhaps matches TRBD1 (5 bases). V was cut by 0 bases and J by 0 bases, with 11 bases left in between. Germline CDR1 and CDR2: MGHRA and YSYEKL. There are 16 residues in the CDR3. CDR3 sequence (DNA): TGCGCCAGCAGCCAAGATCGAAACAGGATGAACACTGAAGCTTTCTTT. Its translation: CASSQDRNRMNTEAFF.

This clonotype was detected ten times or more. The chain couples TRBV24-1 to TRBJ2-2; 8 nucleotides agree with TRBD1. The CDR3 consists of 15 residues. In germline, CDR1 is KGHDR, CDR2 SFDVKD. V was clipped by 8 bases and J by 2 bases; unmatched bases: 6. CDR3 region: CATTGDRPNTGELFF. The CDR3 DNA is TGTGCCACCACGGGGGACAGGCCCAACACCGGGGAGCTGTTTTTT.

A few counts support this clonotype. The chain recombines TRBV4-3 with TRBJ1-5; D not resolved. The CDR3 extends over 13 amino acids. Germline V gene sequence: CDR1 LGHNA, CDR2 YSLEER. V was clipped by 2 bases and J by 6 bases, with 8 bases between them. For the CDR3, the DNA is TGCGCCAGCAGCCAAACGGGAGTTCAGCCCCAGCATTTT. Translation: CASSQTGVQPQHF.

This clonotype counts as medium-sized. This chain connects TRBV2 to TRBJ2-7; 8 bases agree with TRBD1. This CDR3 contains 14 residues. Germline V gene sequence: CDR1 SNHLY, CDR2 FYNNEI. Trimming cost V 6 bases and J 4 bases; bases outside gene matches: 8. The CDR3 bases are TGTGCCAGCAGACGGGGACAGGAACGTTACGAGCAGTACTTC. It codes for CASRRGQERYEQYF.

Concerning this clonotype: A much larger clone differs from this one at a single base, so this may be a read error. In this CDR3 the conserved last residue, phenylalanine or tryptophan, is missing, so a read error is likely. J is TRBJ1-3 and V is TRBV10-3; D remains ambiguous. Trimming took off 8 bases at V and 4 bases at J, with 6 bases between the two ends. The CDR3 is made up of 11 amino acids. The germline gives CDR1 ENHRY, CDR2 SYGVKD. CDR3 sequence: CAIAAGNTIYL. DNA of the CDR3: TGTGCCATCGCGGCCGGAAACACCATATATCTT.